The 3 T cell receptor beta chains below were found in one sample sequenced in a study of T-cell reconstitution after alpha-beta-depleted transplantation in children. The library targeted TCRbeta and was prepared with unique molecular identifiers. One entry per CDR3 protein, called by TCRdb with MiXCR from the PCR reads. This sample yields approximately 520,000 distinct CDR3 sequences, of which approximately 29% are seen a single time; 2.4% belongs to the top ten. This material consisted of PBMCs from the stem cell graft donor, taken from the stem cell graft. Receptors were obtained from a human donor who donated a stem cell graft to a child with aplastic anemia.

V is TRBV24-1 and J is TRBJ1-5; D may be TRBD1 (5 bases). The V end lost 5 bases, the J end lost 4 bases, and 14 bases lay between the germline ends. Germline CDR1 and CDR2: KGHDR and SFDVKD. The CDR3 is 15 residues long. The CDR3 spells CATSGPGTANQPQHF. The CDR3 coding sequence is TGTGCCACCAGTGGGCCCGGGACGGCGAATCAGCCCCAGCATTTT.

In its sample, this clonotype was seen a few times. J is TRBJ1-3 and V is TRBV10-3, with a possible D match to TRBD1 (6 bases). Germline V lookup: CDR1 ENHRY, CDR2 SYGVKD. Between the trimmed V and J ends, which lost 4 bases and 0 bases, there was a span of 13 bases. The CDR3 runs 16 residues. This chain's CDR3 is CAISGGGFDSGNTIYF. The CDR3 bases are TGTGCCATCAGTGGAGGGGGGTTCGACTCTGGAAACACCATATATTTT.

This sequence joins TRBV7-9 and TRBJ1-1; D is unclear. CDR1 and CDR2 (germline): SEHNR, FQNEAQ (reference sequence). The CDR3 is made up of 15 amino acids. V lost 1 base to trimming and J lost 1 base, with 10 bases between them. The CDR3 sequence is CASSLGQTWNTEAFF. The CDR3 bases are TGTGCCAGCAGCTTAGGCCAGACATGGAACACTGAAGCTTTCTTT.